The clone carrying this TCR beta chain showed up just once. This sample was taken from a study of OX40 agonist ivuxolimab in advanced cancers. Study as a whole: At 0.01 to 10 mg/kg, ivuxolimab was administered intravenously to patients every 2 weeks.

Assay: immunoSEQ multiplex PCR; the TCRdb copy retains only in-frame clones and omits some. The sample holds about 38,000 clones, 82% seen once. Per germline, CDR1 MGHRA and CDR2 YSYEKL. The ends lost 1 base at V and 2 bases at J; junction bases unmatched: 8. The CDR3 is 18 amino acids. The clonotype comes from an adult with an advanced solid tumor such as melanoma, head and neck, liver or kidney cancer. The specimen was CD4+ or CD8+ T cells sorted from blood, collected in a trial of the OX40 agonist ivuxolimab. The V call is TRBV4-1, the J call TRBJ2-3, with 11 nucleotides matching TRBD2. This CDR3 is CASSQGGLAGKPTDTQYF. The CDR3 bases are TGCGCCAGCAGCCAAGGAGGACTAGCGGGCAAGCCCACAGATACGCAGTATTTT.